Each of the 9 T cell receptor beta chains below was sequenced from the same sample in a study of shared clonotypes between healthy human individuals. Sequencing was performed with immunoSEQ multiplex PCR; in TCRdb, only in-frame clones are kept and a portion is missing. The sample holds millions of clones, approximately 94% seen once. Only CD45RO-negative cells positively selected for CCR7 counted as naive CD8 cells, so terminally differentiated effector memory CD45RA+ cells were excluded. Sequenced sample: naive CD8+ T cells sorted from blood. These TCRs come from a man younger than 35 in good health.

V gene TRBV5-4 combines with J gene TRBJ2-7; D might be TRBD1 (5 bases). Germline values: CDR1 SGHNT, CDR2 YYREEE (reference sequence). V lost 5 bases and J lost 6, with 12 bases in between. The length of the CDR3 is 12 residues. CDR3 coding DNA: TGTGCCAGCAGTGGGGCCAACTCCGAGCAGTACTTC. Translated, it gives CASSGANSEQYF.

CDR3 residues: CAISDRDRGLYEQYF. The CDR3 DNA is TGTGCCATCAGTGACCGGGACAGGGGTCTCTACGAGCAGTACTTC. The rearrangement joins TRBV10-3 to TRBJ2-7; TRBD1 matches at 10 bases. Trimming at V came to 3 bases and at J to 3 bases, leaving 5 bases not matched to a gene. CDR3 length equals 15 residues. The germline gives CDR1 ENHRY, CDR2 SYGVKD.

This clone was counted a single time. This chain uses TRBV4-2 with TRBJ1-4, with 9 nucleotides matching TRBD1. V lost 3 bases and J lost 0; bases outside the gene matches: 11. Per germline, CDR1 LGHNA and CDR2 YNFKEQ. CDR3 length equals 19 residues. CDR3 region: CASSQGDRGLTATNEKLFF. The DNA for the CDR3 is TGTGCCAGCAGCCAGGGAGACAGGGGGTTGACTGCAACTAATGAAAAACTGTTTTTT.

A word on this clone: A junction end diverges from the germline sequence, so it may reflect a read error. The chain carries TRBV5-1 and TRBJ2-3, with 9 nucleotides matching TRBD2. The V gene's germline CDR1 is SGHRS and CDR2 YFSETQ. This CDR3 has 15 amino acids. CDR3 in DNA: TGCGCCAGCAGTTTGGGACTAGCACCCACAGATACGCAGTATTTT. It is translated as CASSLGLAPTDTQYF.

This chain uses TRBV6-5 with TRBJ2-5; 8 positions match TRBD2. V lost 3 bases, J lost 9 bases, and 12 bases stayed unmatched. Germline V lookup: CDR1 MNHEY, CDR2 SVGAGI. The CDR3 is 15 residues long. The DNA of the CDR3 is TGTGCCAGCAGTTATCATACTAGCGGCGCCATGGCCCAGTACTTC. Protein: CASSYHTSGAMAQYF.

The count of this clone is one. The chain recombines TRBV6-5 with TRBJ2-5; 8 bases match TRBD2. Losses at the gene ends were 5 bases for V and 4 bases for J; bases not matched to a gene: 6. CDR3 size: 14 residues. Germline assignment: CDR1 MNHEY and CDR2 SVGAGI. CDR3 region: CASSPSGGRETQYF. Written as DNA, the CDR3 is TGTGCCAGCAGTCCGAGCGGGGGCCGAGAGACCCAGTACTTC.

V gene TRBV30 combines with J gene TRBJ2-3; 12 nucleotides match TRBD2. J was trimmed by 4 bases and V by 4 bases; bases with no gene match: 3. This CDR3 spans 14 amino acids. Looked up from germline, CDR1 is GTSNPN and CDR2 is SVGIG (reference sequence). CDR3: CAWTRLAGADTQYF. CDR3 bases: TGTGCCTGGACCAGACTAGCGGGGGCAGATACGCAGTATTTT.

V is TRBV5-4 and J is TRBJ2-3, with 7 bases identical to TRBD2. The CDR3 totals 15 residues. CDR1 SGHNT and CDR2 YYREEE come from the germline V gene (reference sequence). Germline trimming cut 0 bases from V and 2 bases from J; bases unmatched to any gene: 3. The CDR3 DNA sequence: TGTGCCAGCAGCTTGGCAGCGGGGACCACAGATACGCAGTATTTT. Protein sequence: CASSLAAGTTDTQYF.

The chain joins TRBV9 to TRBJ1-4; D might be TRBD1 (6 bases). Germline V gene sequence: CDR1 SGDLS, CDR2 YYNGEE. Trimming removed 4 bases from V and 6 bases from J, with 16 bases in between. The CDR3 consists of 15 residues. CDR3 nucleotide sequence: TGTGCCAGCAGCACTACAGGGACGAAGGATGAAAAACTGTTTTTT. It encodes CASSTTGTKDEKLFF.